This T cell receptor (beta chain) was observed in a study of blood T cell repertoires in COVID-19. Study at large: The United States, Italy and Spain were the sources of the acute and convalescent COVID-19 samples. T cells, B-cell-depleted T cells, or PBMCs provided the cDNA or gDNA that served as material.

Original methodology: Scientists estimated how many nucleated cells there were by amplifying reference gene primers. Method: immunoSEQ multiplex PCR; TCRdb's copy keeps in-frame clones and lacks some. V and J calls and clone size are copied from that table; D and trimming were computed from the DNA. The sample includes approximately 400,000 clones, about 87% of them seen just once. Patients in Seattle were enrolled during active infection, then followed longitudinally. The sample comprised peripheral blood. The TCR originated in a woman aged 45-65 years with COVID-19, enrolled during active disease.

CDR3 in amino acids: CSVYRGTDTQYF. Here the CDR3 DNA reads TGCAGCGTTTACAGGGGGACAGATACGCAGTATTTT. J is TRBJ2-3 and V is TRBV29-1, with TRBD1 matching over 8 bases. The germline V gene has CDR1 SQVTM and CDR2 ANQGSEA. V lost 5 bases, J lost 3 bases, and 1 base stayed unmatched. The CDR3 extends over 12 amino acids.